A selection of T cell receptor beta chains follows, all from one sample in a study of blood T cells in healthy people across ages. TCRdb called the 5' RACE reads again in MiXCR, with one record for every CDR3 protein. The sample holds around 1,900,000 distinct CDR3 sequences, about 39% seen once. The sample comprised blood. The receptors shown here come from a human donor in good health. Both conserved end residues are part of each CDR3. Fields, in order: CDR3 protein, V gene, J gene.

CSVGGQYQETQFF	TRBV29-1	.
CASSLAMTGVSYEQYF	TRBV5-1	TRBJ2-7
CSAYPGAHRMNEQFF	TRBV20-1	TRBJ2-1
CASNVGREDREENEQFF	TRBV7-9	TRBJ2-1
CASSYSTGSRDTQYF	TRBV6-5	TRBJ2-3
CASSLVGAGAGGEQFF	TRBV7-2	TRBJ2-1
CTTSPTGFSSNEQFF	TRBV24-1	TRBJ2-1
CSAPGQGGYRNSPLHF	TRBV20-1	TRBJ1-6
CASSRFGGSYNEQFF	TRBV7-3	TRBJ2-1
CASSYGTGLYEQYF	TRBV6-2/TRBV6-3	TRBJ2-7
CATSRVRCEQYF	TRBV15	TRBJ2-7
CSALVAETQYF	TRBV20-1	TRBJ2-5
CASSSTGTGVEKLFF	TRBV7-2	TRBJ1-4
CASSYSLSNYGYTF	TRBV6-6	TRBJ1-2
CSASRGTSGGFETQYF	TRBV20-1	TRBJ2-5